The subject of this entry is one T cell receptor (beta chain). The target antigen is unknown. CDR1 and CDR2 from the germline V gene are LNHDA and SQIVND (reference sequence). This CDR3 is 16 amino acids long. V was clipped by 7 bases and J by 4 bases; unmatched bases: 12. This entry is derived from a study of cytomegalovirus exposure and HLA in healthy donors. General study points: It was reported in a later analysis that an Asian-associated ancestry cluster showed fewer N-insertions than the approximately 670-donor mean.

PCR was performed using 60 Vbeta and 13 Jbeta primers. Measured with immunoSEQ multiplex PCR; TCRdb has only the in-frame clones, and not every one. Among around 120,000 clones, about 68% were seen once, and the ten largest hold 3.5% to 4%. The chain uses TRBV19 and TRBJ1-2; 10 nucleotides align to TRBD1. The receptor comes from a man younger than 40 in good health and CMV-seropositive. What was sequenced was PBMCs. The CDR3 DNA is TGTGCCAGTACCCGCCAGGGGGGACAGGGGCTCTATGGCTACACCTTC. Its protein is CASTRQGGQGLYGYTF.